The 20 T cell receptor beta chains below all came from one sample that was sequenced in a study of regulatory T cells in long-lasting Graves disease (dated by TCRdb to the early 2020s). Receptor libraries were prepared by multiplex PCR. Sequencer: Illumina HiSeq 4000. To build TCR beta libraries, CDR3 regions were amplified by Arm-PCR using iRepertoire HTBI primers. TCRdb reanalyzed the raw reads on its own, using fastp at Q25 for trimming and MiXCR for clone calling, and kept in-frame beta chains. One record per CDR3 amino acid sequence lists the most common genes and DNA. This sample comprises 400,000 to 600,000 distinct CDR3 sequences, 20% to 25% of them detected only once. More than 6% of the sample goes to the ten largest clones. Reading the label with the study, this specimen's time point is: persistent/refractory GD, antithyroid drugs over 5 years with positive TRAb. For both TCR sequencing and RNA sequencing, RNA was extracted from PBMCs using TRIzol.

The material was peripheral blood mononuclear cells (PBMCs), obtained when the disease was refractory, from a patient treated with antithyroid drugs. These receptors were obtained from a female donor with Graves disease.

This clonotype was observed at least ten times. The chain carries TRBV29-1 and TRBJ2-7, with no clear D. This CDR3 comprises 12 residues. Germline CDR1 and CDR2: SQVTM and ANQGSEA. The V and J ends lost 4 bases and 0 bases respectively, with 7 bases between them. CDR3 bases: TGCAGCGTTGCATCTACCTCCTACGAGCAGTACTTC. Protein sequence: CSVASTSYEQYF.

This clonotype showed up many times. The chain recombines TRBV29-1 with TRBJ1-2; possible D gene TRBD1, 5 bases. Trimming shortened V by 5 bases and J by 3 bases, and 10 bases separated the two germline ends. The germline CDR1 and CDR2 sequences are SQVTM and ANQGSEA. This CDR3 has 12 residues. The CDR3: CSVHDSDYGYTF. CDR3 sequence (DNA): TGCAGCGTTCACGACAGTGACTATGGCTACACCTTC.

Ten or more counts support this clonotype. The chain couples TRBV7-2 to TRBJ1-4, with D possibly being TRBD1 (5 bases). The CDR3 extends over 14 amino acids. V shed 5 bases and J shed 4 bases, with 11 bases lying between them. Germline assignment: CDR1 SGHTA and CDR2 FQGNSA. For the CDR3, the DNA is TGTGCCAGCAGCCCTGGTGGGGGTAATGAAAAACTGTTTTTT. Encoded protein: CASSPGGGNEKLFF.

To note about this clonotype: This likely comes from a read error, as the CDR3 has no conserved phenylalanine or tryptophan at its end. The chain links TRBV7-9 to TRBJ2-7; the D gene could be TRBD1 or TRBD2 (5 bases each). V lost 4 bases, J lost 2 bases, and 15 bases lay in between. The CDR3 contains 15 residues. In germline, CDR1 is SEHNR, CDR2 FQNEAQ (reference sequence). For the CDR3, the DNA is TGTGCCAGCAGCTCGGCCCGGGACGGGCCCTACGAGCAGTACCTC. Protein product: CASSSARDGPYEQYL.

This clonotype was counted between two and nine times. The gene calls are TRBV19 and TRBJ1-1, with TRBD1 matching 7 bases. The junction had 11 bases not matched to a gene; V was cut back by 5 bases and J by 5 bases. The CDR3 runs 15 residues. CDR1 is LNHDA, CDR2 SQIVND, per germline (reference sequence). This CDR3 reads CASSAPPYRGTEAFF. CDR3 nucleotide sequence: TGTGCCAGTAGTGCTCCGCCATACAGGGGAACTGAAGCTTTCTTT.

At least ten counts were recorded for this clonotype. V usage is TRBV6-1 and J usage is TRBJ2-7; unclear D gene. V shed 6 bases and J shed 2 bases, with 8 bases lying between them. CDR3 length: 12 residues. Germline CDR1 is MNHNS and CDR2 is SASEGT. The CDR3 sequence is CASRGDTYEQYF. In DNA form, the CDR3 reads TGTGCCAGCAGAGGAGACACCTACGAGCAGTACTTC.

In this sample, this clonotype turned up a few times. An end of the junction differs from the germline gene, which may be a read error. The chain has TRBV7-9 and TRBJ1-2; TRBD1 agrees at 9 bases. Germline CDR1 SEHNR, CDR2 FQNEAQ (reference sequence). This CDR3 comprises 16 residues. The CDR3, as DNA: TGTACCAGCAGCTTAGGAAACAGGGGGCCAGGGTATGGCTACACCTTC. It yields the protein CTSSLGNRGPGYGYTF.

This clonotype has only a few counts. The chain recombines TRBV27 with TRBJ2-7; a possible D gene is TRBD1 (5 bases). Trimming took 6 bases from V and 2 from J, leaving 11 bases between them. CDR3 length equals 13 residues. Germline V gene sequence: CDR1 MNHEY, CDR2 SMNVEV (reference sequence). DNA of the CDR3: TGTGCCAGCAGAAGCAGGGCTACCTACGAGCAGTACTTC. Translating gives CASRSRATYEQYF.

This clonotype was detected ten times or more. J is TRBJ1-1 and V is TRBV30, with a weak D call TRBD1 (5 bases). Deletions cut 4 bases from V and 4 bases from J, with 10 bases between. The CDR3 runs to 12 residues. Germline values: CDR1 GTSNPN, CDR2 SVGIG (reference sequence). The chain's CDR3 is CAWTLGGTEAFF. The CDR3 DNA reads TGTGCCTGGACCCTTGGGGGCACTGAAGCTTTCTTT.

This clonotype was seen ten or more times. The chain uses TRBV6-1 and TRBJ1-5; 10 bases align to TRBD1. Germline loops: CDR1 MNHNS, CDR2 SASEGT. CDR3 length: 16 amino acids. After removal of 4 bases from V and 0 bases from J, the junction contained 3 bases not matched to a gene. The CDR3 coding sequence is TGTGCCAGCAGTGCCGGGACAGGGGTTAGCAATCAGCCCCAGCATTTT. Residues: CASSAGTGVSNQPQHF.

V gene TRBV5-1 combines with J gene TRBJ2-3; D is unresolved. V dropped 4 bases and J dropped 7 bases, with 13 bases sitting between them. Germline V gene data show CDR1 as SGHRS and CDR2 as YFSETQ. The CDR3 totals 13 residues. CDR3 region: CASSPLDRYTQYF. Written as DNA, the CDR3 is TGCGCCAGCAGCCCGCTGGACCGATATACGCAGTATTTT.

This clonotype was detected once. The chain uses TRBV5-4 and TRBJ1-1; weak D call: TRBD1 (5 bases). Trimming removed 6 bases from V and 3 bases from J, with 15 bases in between. Germline CDR1 SGHNT, CDR2 YYREEE (reference sequence). This CDR3 region has 14 residues. Here the CDR3 reads CASTGRGLDTEAFF. For the CDR3, the DNA is TGTGCCAGCACAGGGAGAGGGCTCGACACTGAAGCTTTCTTT.

In this sample, this clonotype turned up many times. The chain has TRBV15 and TRBJ2-5; 10 nucleotides agree with TRBD2. This CDR3 contains 18 residues. V lost 0 bases, J lost 6 bases, and 13 bases stayed unmatched. CDR1 is LNHNV, CDR2 YYDKDF, per germline (reference sequence). The CDR3 DNA is TGTGCCACCAGCAGAGATGGGGCTAGCGGGGGCCAAGGAAAGACCCAGTACTTC. Protein product: CATSRDGASGGQGKTQYF.

J is TRBJ1-6 and V is TRBV10-2; no clear D gene. This CDR3 comprises 16 residues. V was trimmed by 5 bases and J by 0 bases, leaving 11 bases between them. Germline V gene sequence: CDR1 WSHSY, CDR2 SAAADI. CDR3 residues: CASSRVLSSYNSPLHF. The CDR3 DNA reads TGCGCCAGCAGTCGGGTTCTGAGCTCCTATAATTCACCCCTCCACTTT.

This clonotype has only a few counts. The CDR3 DNA reads TGTGCCAGCAGCTTAGGATGGGGGACTGATGACACCGGGGAGCTGTTTTTT. Encoded protein: CASSLGWGTDDTGELFF. The V and J genes are TRBV7-9 and TRBJ2-2, with D tentatively TRBD2 (6 bases). Germline CDR1 and CDR2: SEHNR and FQNEAQ (reference sequence). V was cut by 1 base and J by 3 bases, with 15 bases left in between. The CDR3 extends over 17 amino acids.

J is TRBJ1-2 and V is TRBV6-1, with D perhaps matching TRBD1 (6 bases). Per the germline V gene, CDR1 is MNHNS and CDR2 is SASEGT. CDR3 length: 14 amino acids. V was shortened by 6 bases and J by 8 bases, with 19 bases between the two germline ends. The DNA for the CDR3 is TGTGCCAGCAGCGAGGACAGTCGGCATATAGGCTACACCTTC. Translated: CASSEDSRHIGYTF.

This clonotype has more than one count but fewer than ten. CDR3 protein: CSADYKTYEQYF. The CDR3 nucleotides read TGCAGTGCTGACTATAAGACCTACGAGCAGTACTTC. The chain employs TRBV20-1 and TRBJ2-7, with a possible D match to TRBD2 (5 bases). The CDR3 runs to 12 residues. Germline V CDR1 and CDR2: DFQATT, SNEGSKA (reference sequence). Trimming pared 5 bases from V and 2 bases from J, leaving 10 bases between.

The table lists this clonotype with many counts. The V call is TRBV12-3 or TRBV12-4, the J call TRBJ2-5; TRBD2 aligns across 11 bases. This CDR3 is 16 amino acids long. V was clipped by 7 bases and J by 1 base; unmatched bases: 8. CDR3 DNA sequence: TGTGCCAGCACTCCACTAGCGGGGGCTCTCCAAGAGACCCAGTACTTC. Amino acids: CASTPLAGALQETQYF.

The chain carries TRBV5-1 and TRBJ2-7; 7 nucleotides agree with TRBD1. The CDR3 length is 15 residues. The J segment lost 3 bases and the V segment lost 4 bases, leaving 10 bases of the junction unmatched. Germline lookup yields CDR1 SGHRS and CDR2 YFSETQ. CDR3 DNA: TGCGCCAGCAGCCCCGGGGACAGCTGGGGCTACGAGCAGTACTTC. Amino acids: CASSPGDSWGYEQYF. Full variable domain (remainder filled in from reference TRBV5-1 and TRBJ2-7): KAGVTQTPRYLIKTRGQQVTLSCSPISGHRSVSWYQQTPGQGLQFLFEYFSETQRNKGNFPGRFSGRQFSNSRSEMNVSTLELGDSALYLCASSPGDSWGYEQYFGPGTRLTVT.

This chain uses TRBV19 with TRBJ1-4; 7 bases match TRBD1. CDR3 size: 17 residues. V lost 5 bases and J lost 7; bases outside the gene matches: 16. Germline V gene sequence: CDR1 LNHDA, CDR2 SQIVND (reference sequence). The CDR3 loop is CASSVYTSPGQREKLFF. The CDR3, as DNA: TGTGCCAGTAGTGTTTATACCTCGCCGGGACAGCGTGAAAAACTGTTTTTT.